These T cell receptor beta chains were read from a single sample in a study of blood T cell repertoires in COVID-19. Produced via immunoSEQ multiplex PCR; TCRdb's table is partial and in-frame only. The data hold tens of thousands of clones, with 91% observed a single time. The sequenced sample consisted of peripheral blood. The receptors derive from a woman in her forties or fifties in a cohort sampled during active COVID-19. Each CDR3 is given with its conserved first and last residue.

j_call | v_call | cdr3_aa
TRBJ2-7 | TRBV10-3 | CAISESGDRDWDSYEQYF
TRBJ1-1 | TRBV4-1 | CASSQPDRNTEAFF
TRBJ2-6 | TRBV7-9 | CASSKGQESSGANVLTF
TRBJ2-5 | TRBV6-5 | CASSSGGALRKTQYF
TRBJ2-7 | TRBV16 | CASSLPSGSSYEQYF
TRBJ2-5 | TRBV5-1 | CASRTTGHQETQYF
TRBJ1-2 | TRBV27 | CASSKTGTGLLSNYGYTF
TRBJ1-1 | TRBV6-5 | CASSPGAEAFF
TRBJ1-3 | TRBV6-6 | CASSGTGVNTIYF
TRBJ1-1 | TRBV4-1 | CASSQAEGYGGLDTEAFF